The 20 T cell receptor beta chains in this list originate from one sample, sequenced in a study of blood T cells in healthy people across ages. The authors ran a second PCR of roughly 6 to 12 cycles using a sample-barcoded 5' primer and a J-beta primer mix. TCRdb used MiXCR to reprocess the 5' RACE reads, holding one entry per CDR3 protein. The sample gives 550,000 to 750,000 distinct CDR3 sequences, 20% to 25% of which show up once; under 4% is in the top ten. Sequenced sample: blood. These receptors all stem from a man aged 70 or older in good health.

This clonotype was seen a handful of times. This sequence joins TRBV30 and TRBJ2-2; perhaps D is TRBD1 or TRBD2 (5 bases each). Trimming shortened V by 2 bases and J by 6 bases, and 13 bases separated the two germline ends. The length of the CDR3 is 14 residues. In germline, CDR1 is GTSNPN, CDR2 SVGIG (reference sequence). The CDR3, as DNA: TGTGCCTGGAGTCCCTCTCGGGGACCCGGGGAGCTGTTTTTT. Translated, it gives CAWSPSRGPGELFF.

As to this clonotype: Given a much more abundant clone one base away, this may be a read error. The chain joins TRBV3-1 to TRBJ2-5; D may correspond to TRBD1 or TRBD2 (5 bases each). The V end was cut by 10 bases, the J end by 1 base, with 10 bases between. Germline CDR1 is LGHDT and CDR2 is YNNKEL (reference sequence). CDR3 length: 12 amino acids. The CDR3 here is CANLGVQETQYF. In DNA form, the CDR3 reads TGTGCCAACTTGGGGGTCCAAGAGACCCAGTACTTC.

In its sample, this clonotype was seen many times. The CDR3 DNA reads as TGCAGCGTTGAGGACAGGGCTCTCAATGAGCAGTTCTTC. Translating it yields CSVEDRALNEQFF. The chain joins TRBV29-1 to TRBJ2-1, with 8 bases matching TRBD1. The CDR3 sequence is 13 residues long. V shed 3 bases and J 6 bases; nucleotides not matched to a gene: 4. Germline CDR1 SQVTM, CDR2 ANQGSEA.

This clonotype was observed a few times. This chain connects TRBV29-1 to TRBJ2-1; 12 positions match TRBD2. Germline V gene data show CDR1 as SQVTM and CDR2 as ANQGSEA. The ends lost 7 bases at V and 5 bases at J; junction bases unmatched: 6. This CDR3 is built from 14 residues. CDR3 in amino acids: CSASGLAGNNEQFF. The CDR3 DNA reads as TGCAGCGCGTCGGGACTAGCGGGCAACAATGAGCAGTTCTTC.

The chain couples TRBV18 to TRBJ2-5; D is unclear. The CDR3 has 15 amino acids. Trimming removed 0 bases at V and 7 bases at J, with 15 bases between. CDR1 is KGHSH and CDR2 is LQKENI in the germline V gene. Here the CDR3 reads CASSPPTTAVGTQYF. CDR3 sequence (DNA): TGTGCCAGCTCACCACCGACGACGGCAGTTGGGACCCAGTACTTC.

The V and J genes are TRBV2 and TRBJ1-2; D remains unclear. Germline V gene sequence: CDR1 SNHLY, CDR2 FYNNEI. This CDR3 is 13 amino acids long. V was pared by 6 bases and J by 3 bases, with 11 bases between. The CDR3 is CASSLGIDYGYTF. DNA for the CDR3: TGTGCCAGCAGCCTTGGGATAGACTATGGCTACACCTTC.

The chain carries TRBV5-1 and TRBJ2-3; D gene ambiguous. From germline, CDR1 is SGHRS and CDR2 YFSETQ. The V end was cut by 2 bases, the J end by 2 bases, with 12 bases between. This CDR3 is 15 amino acids long. CDR3 DNA: TGCGCCAGCAGCTTCTCGGGTCCGTACACAGATACGCAGTATTTT. Its translation: CASSFSGPYTDTQYF.

This rearrangement joins TRBV15 to TRBJ2-5; D not certain. In germline, CDR1 is LNHNV, CDR2 YYDKDF (reference sequence). Trimming took off 0 bases at V and 0 bases at J, with 5 bases between the two ends. The CDR3 loop spans 14 amino acids. The chain's CDR3 is CATSRDPNQETQYF. CDR3 DNA sequence: TGTGCCACCAGCAGAGATCCGAACCAAGAGACCCAGTACTTC. Using reference TRBV15 and TRBJ2-5 for the parts outside the CDR3, the full variable domain is DAMVIQNPRYQVTQFGKPVTLSCSQTLNHNVMYWYQQKSSQAPKLLFHYYDKDFNNEADTPDNFQSRRPNTSFCFLDIRSPGLGDTAMYLCATSRDPNQETQYFGPGTRLLVL.

The rearrangement joins TRBV12-3 or TRBV12-4 to TRBJ1-5; 10 nucleotides line up with TRBD1. This CDR3 is 17 amino acids long. Losses at the gene ends were 4 bases for V and 0 bases for J; bases not matched to a gene: 6. The CDR3 is CASSSQGQGYSNQPQHF. The CDR3 DNA follows: TGTGCCAGCAGTTCGCAGGGACAGGGGTATAGCAATCAGCCCCAGCATTTT.

Note on this clonotype: The germline gene is not matched at one end of the junction; a read error may be the cause. The chain employs TRBV2 and TRBJ1-1; D possibly corresponds to TRBD1 (6 bases). Looked up from germline, CDR1 is SNHLY and CDR2 is FYNNEI. The CDR3 has 16 amino acids. CDR3 DNA: TGTGCTAGCAGTGAAGCGGTGGCAGGGGTGAGAGGTGAAGCTTTCTTT. Its protein product is CASSEAVAGVRGEAFF.

At least ten counts were recorded for this clonotype. The chain combines TRBV7-9 with TRBJ2-5; D gene unclear. TRBJ2-7 matches the DNA end more closely, so the J call is doubtful. Germline V gene sequence: CDR1 SEHNR, CDR2 FQNEAQ (reference sequence). The CDR3 covers 16 residues. The CDR3 region has the DNA TGTGCCAGCAGCTTAGACCCAGGCCGAATGGACTACGAGCAGTACTTC. Its protein is CASSLDPGRMDYEQYF.

The chain couples TRBV5-1 to TRBJ1-4, with D perhaps matching TRBD1 (6 bases). Deletions cut 4 bases from V and 5 bases from J, with 18 bases between. CDR1 and CDR2 from the germline V gene are SGHRS and YFSETQ. The CDR3 covers 16 residues. CDR3 sequence: CASSDPRGLQNEKLFF. CDR3 coding DNA: TGCGCCAGCAGCGACCCCAGGGGACTCCAGAATGAAAAACTGTTTTTT.

This clonotype was observed a handful of times. The chain links TRBV5-4 to TRBJ2-1, with 8 nucleotides matching TRBD2. The CDR3 has 14 amino acids. The V gene's germline CDR1 is SGHNT and CDR2 YYREEE (reference sequence). Trimming took 2 bases from V and 9 from J; bases not matched to a gene: 7. CDR3 in amino acids: CASSFRGGLGEQFF. CDR3 DNA: TGTGCCAGCAGCTTCCGGGGGGGTTTGGGTGAGCAGTTCTTC.

This clonotype has a handful of counts. The germline gene is not matched at one end of the junction; a read error may be the cause. CDR3 DNA: TGCGCCAGCAGCACAACTAGCTCTGGGGCCAACGTCCTGACTTTC. It yields the protein CASSTTSSGANVLTF. The J gene is TRBJ2-6, the V gene TRBV7-9; maybe TRBD2 (5 bases). The CDR3 length is 15 residues. In germline, CDR1 is SEHNR, CDR2 FQNEAQ (reference sequence).

The chain uses TRBV28 and TRBJ1-2; 11 nucleotides align to TRBD1. With 4 bases clipped from V and 6 bases from J, the junction kept 10 bases outside the gene matches. The CDR3 covers 16 residues. Looked up from germline, CDR1 is MDHEN and CDR2 is SYDVKM. The CDR3 DNA reads TGTGCCAGCAGTTCCCCTCGGACAGGGGGCTATCATGGCTACACCTTC. Translation: CASSSPRTGGYHGYTF.

This clonotype was seen ten or more times. The gene calls are TRBV9 and TRBJ2-7; D gene unclear. V was shortened by 0 bases and J by 0 bases, with 10 bases between the two germline ends. There are 15 residues in the CDR3. Germline CDR1 reads SGDLS; CDR2 reads YYNGEE. The CDR3 region is CASSVGGQLSYEQYF. The CDR3 nucleotides are TGTGCCAGCAGCGTAGGCGGCCAACTCTCCTACGAGCAGTACTTC.

This rearrangement joins TRBV6-6 to TRBJ2-3, with 11 nucleotides matching TRBD2. The CDR3 is 15 residues long. V dropped 6 bases and J dropped 4; count of bases not matched to a gene: 6. The V gene's germline CDR1 is MNHNY and CDR2 SVGAGI (reference sequence). CDR3 loop: CASSPLAGGPDTQYF. CDR3 nucleotide sequence: TGTGCCAGCAGCCCCTTAGCGGGAGGGCCAGATACGCAGTATTTT.

This clonotype was detected many times. The chain is built from TRBV4-3 and TRBJ2-7; 8 bases align to TRBD1. Near its end, the DNA agrees better with TRBJ2-1, so the J call may be wrong. The germline V gene encodes CDR1 LGHNA and CDR2 YSLEER. The CDR3 runs to 16 residues. CDR3 residues: CASSQDRQGFNNEQFF. The CDR3 DNA sequence: TGCGCCAGCAGCCAAGATCGACAGGGGTTCAACAATGAGCAGTTCTTC.

This clonotype has at least ten counts. The gene calls are TRBV5-1 and TRBJ2-5; D not resolved. Trimming removed 1 base at V and 1 base at J, with 11 bases between. The CDR3 consists of 15 residues. The germline gives CDR1 SGHRS, CDR2 YFSETQ. CDR3 nucleotides: TGCGCCAGCAGCTTGAACGGGCCAGCCCAAGAGACCCAGTACTTC. Protein: CASSLNGPAQETQYF. Full variable domain (remainder filled in from reference TRBV5-1 and TRBJ2-5): KAGVTQTPRYLIKTRGQQVTLSCSPISGHRSVSWYQQTPGQGLQFLFEYFSETQRNKGNFPGRFSGRQFSNSRSEMNVSTLELGDSALYLCASSLNGPAQETQYFGPGTRLLVL.

The J gene is TRBJ2-1, the V gene TRBV2, with 7 nucleotides matching TRBD1. The end of the DNA aligns better with TRBJ2-7, so the J call may be wrong. This CDR3 comprises 13 residues. Germline CDR1 SNHLY, CDR2 FYNNEI. As DNA, the CDR3 is TGTGCCAGCATGGGACAGCTCATGGGGGAGCAGTACTTC. Translation gives CASMGQLMGEQYF.